This TCR beta chain comes out of a study of shared clonotypes between healthy human individuals. A word on this clone: Its target is not known.

Germline-derived CDR1 and CDR2 are SEHNR and FQNEAQ (reference sequence). V was cut by 0 bases and J by 7 bases, with 12 bases left in between. The CDR3 extends over 14 amino acids. A CD45RA-negative memory subset and a CD45RA+ naive subset were separated from the CD4+ cells. Assay: immunoSEQ multiplex PCR; the TCRdb copy retains only in-frame clones and omits some. The sample lists about 2 million clones, roughly 96% occurring once. Overall study findings and caveats: Of the naive CD4 clonotypes, around 4.8% were shared across several donors. Generation probability values for non-shared clonotypes were lower than those for clonotypes shared by all four donors.

Material: naive CD4+ T cells sorted from blood. Subset: CD45RA+ positively selected. The clonotype comes from a man younger than 35 in good health. The V gene is TRBV7-9, the J gene TRBJ1-1; possible D gene TRBD1, 5 bases. As DNA, the CDR3 is TGTGCCAGCAGCTTAGCGGGGGTCAACTTTGAAGCTTTCTTT. This gives the protein CASSLAGVNFEAFF.